The sequence of this T cell receptor beta chain was determined in a study of blood T cell repertoires in COVID-19. This clone was counted a few times. Measured with immunoSEQ multiplex PCR; TCRdb has only the in-frame clones, and not every one. The sample lists about 190,000 clones; around four fifths were seen once. The V gene's germline CDR1 is MNHEY and CDR2 SVGEGT. V was cut by 2 bases and J by 0 bases, with 9 bases left in between. CDR3 length equals 15 residues. The sample comprised peripheral blood. This sequence originates from a man over 45 with active or convalescent COVID-19. The chain links TRBV6-2 or TRBV6-3 to TRBJ2-3; D not resolved. CDR3 sequence reads: CASSYTQRSTDTQYF. The CDR3, as DNA: TGTGCCAGCAGTTACACACAGAGAAGCACAGATACGCAGTATTTT.